These T cell receptor beta chains were read from a single sample in a study of graft-versus-host responses after intestinal transplantation. Their antigen targets remain unknown. Generated by immunoSEQ multiplex PCR, the TCRdb table keeps only in-frame clones and is missing some. The sample has tens of thousands of clones, 90% to 95% seen once; the top ten hold 0.22%. The source was unstimulated CD8+ T cells sorted from spleen or lymph node cells, collected before transplant. These receptors all stem from a human donor who was the organ donor for an intestinal transplant. Both conserved end residues are part of each CDR3. Each record gives: J gene, D gene, V gene, CDR3 length, clone size, CDR3 protein, CDR3 DNA. The D gene is left open where the match is weak. Clone size appears in some rows only: once, few, many, or a class for an expanded clone.

J gene: TRBJ1-1; D gene: -; V gene: TRBV7-7; CDR3 length: 13; clone size: -; CDR3 protein: CASSLGANTEAFF; CDR3 DNA: TGTGCTAGCAGCTTAGGAGCGAACACTGAAGCTTTCTTT
J gene: TRBJ1-1; D gene: -; V gene: TRBV5-6; CDR3 length: 17; clone size: -; CDR3 protein: CASSFPPWRGEGTEAFF; CDR3 DNA: TGTGCCAGCAGCTTTCCCCCCTGGCGGGGTGAGGGCACTGAAGCTTTCTTT
J gene: TRBJ1-5; D gene: -; V gene: TRBV28; CDR3 length: 14; clone size: -; CDR3 protein: CASSLLGSNQPQHF; CDR3 DNA: TGTGCCAGCAGTTTATTGGGTAGCAATCAGCCCCAGCATTTT
J gene: TRBJ2-7; D gene: TRBD2; V gene: TRBV27; CDR3 length: 12; clone size: -; CDR3 protein: CASRQGTSGLNF; CDR3 DNA: TGTGCCAGCAGGCAGGGGACTAGCGGGTTAAACTTC
J gene: TRBJ2-7; D gene: TRBD1; V gene: TRBV6-1; CDR3 length: 10; clone size: -; CDR3 protein: CASRQGEQYF; CDR3 DNA: TGTGCCAGCAGACAGGGGGAGCAGTACTTC
J gene: TRBJ2-1; D gene: TRBD1; V gene: TRBV9; CDR3 length: 14; clone size: -; CDR3 protein: CASSMTGAGDEQFF; CDR3 DNA: TGTGCCAGCAGCATGACAGGGGCAGGGGATGAGCAGTTCTTC
J gene: TRBJ2-5; D gene: -; V gene: TRBV4-1; CDR3 length: 16; clone size: -; CDR3 protein: CASSPGGRAEGETQYF; CDR3 DNA: TGCGCCAGCAGCCCGGGGGGCCGGGCGGAGGGGGAGACCCAGTACTTC
J gene: TRBJ2-3; D gene: TRBD2; V gene: TRBV6-4; CDR3 length: 16; clone size: -; CDR3 protein: CASSLTSGGRTDTQYF; CDR3 DNA: TGTGCCAGCTCCTTGACTAGCGGGGGGAGGACAGATACGCAGTATTTT
J gene: TRBJ2-7; D gene: TRBD1; V gene: TRBV5-1; CDR3 length: 13; clone size: -; CDR3 protein: CASSGGTGEEQYF; CDR3 DNA: TGCGCCAGCAGCGGGGGGACAGGGGAAGAGCAGTACTTC
J gene: TRBJ2-1; D gene: -; V gene: TRBV28; CDR3 length: 14; clone size: -; CDR3 protein: CASSLALAPDEQFF; CDR3 DNA: TGTGCCAGCAGTTTAGCACTAGCCCCCGACGAGCAGTTCTTC
J gene: TRBJ1-2; D gene: -; V gene: TRBV25-1; CDR3 length: 13; clone size: -; CDR3 protein: CASSVGDSYGYTF; CDR3 DNA: TGTGCCAGCAGTGTAGGGGACTCCTATGGCTACACCTTC
J gene: TRBJ1-1; D gene: -; V gene: TRBV10-3; CDR3 length: 16; clone size: -; CDR3 protein: CAISELGETMNTEAFF; CDR3 DNA: TGTGCCATCAGTGAGTTGGGGGAGACAATGAACACTGAAGCTTTCTTT
J gene: TRBJ2-5; D gene: -; V gene: TRBV11-2; CDR3 length: 13; clone size: -; CDR3 protein: CASSAGSPGTQYF; CDR3 DNA: TGTGCCAGCAGCGCGGGGAGCCCGGGGACCCAGTACTTC
J gene: TRBJ2-7; D gene: TRBD1; V gene: TRBV7-8; CDR3 length: 15; clone size: -; CDR3 protein: CASSPFPGQGYEQYF; CDR3 DNA: TGTGCCAGCTCCCCTTTCCCGGGACAGGGATACGAGCAGTACTTC
J gene: TRBJ1-1; D gene: -; V gene: TRBV6-5; CDR3 length: 13; clone size: few; CDR3 protein: CASSYGGNTEAFF; CDR3 DNA: TGTGCCAGCAGTTACGGGGGGAACACTGAAGCTTTCTTT
J gene: TRBJ1-1; D gene: -; V gene: TRBV28; CDR3 length: 14; clone size: -; CDR3 protein: CASSSYGGNTEAFF; CDR3 DNA: TGTGCCAGCAGTTCCTACGGTGGGAACACTGAAGCTTTCTTT
J gene: TRBJ2-4; D gene: -; V gene: TRBV21-1; CDR3 length: 19; clone size: -; CDR3 protein: CASSRAGGPSGQAKNIQYF; CDR3 DNA: TGTGCCAGCAGCCGAGCGGGGGGGCCTTCTGGGCAAGCCAAAAACATTCAGTACTTC
J gene: TRBJ2-1; D gene: -; V gene: TRBV7-2; CDR3 length: 15; clone size: -; CDR3 protein: CASSLSQRPANEQFF; CDR3 DNA: TGTGCCAGCAGCTTGTCACAGCGCCCAGCTAATGAGCAGTTCTTC
J gene: TRBJ1-2; D gene: TRBD1; V gene: TRBV11-3; CDR3 length: 14; clone size: once; CDR3 protein: CASTAPGQGFGYTF; CDR3 DNA: TGTGCCAGCACGGCCCCGGGACAGGGGTTTGGCTACACCTTC
J gene: TRBJ1-2; D gene: -; V gene: TRBV27; CDR3 length: 14; clone size: -; CDR3 protein: CASGAQQGQDGYTF; CDR3 DNA: TGTGCCAGCGGCGCCCAACAGGGTCAGGATGGCTACACCTTC
J gene: TRBJ2-5; D gene: TRBD2; V gene: TRBV5-4; CDR3 length: 16; clone size: -; CDR3 protein: CASSRLAGGPEETQYF; CDR3 DNA: TGTGCCAGCAGCCGACTAGCGGGGGGCCCGGAGGAGACCCAGTACTTC
J gene: TRBJ1-4; D gene: -; V gene: TRBV5-8; CDR3 length: 14; clone size: -; CDR3 protein: CASSAREYNEKLFF; CDR3 DNA: TGTGCCAGCAGCGCCAGGGAGTACAATGAAAAACTGTTTTTT
J gene: TRBJ1-1; D gene: -; V gene: TRBV27; CDR3 length: 13; clone size: -; CDR3 protein: CASSLWGNTEAFF; CDR3 DNA: TGTGCCAGCAGTTTATGGGGGAACACTGAAGCTTTCTTT
J gene: TRBJ1-1; D gene: -; V gene: TRBV7-9; CDR3 length: 12; clone size: -; CDR3 protein: CASLTGNTEAFF; CDR3 DNA: TGTGCCAGTTTGACGGGAAACACTGAAGCTTTCTTT
J gene: TRBJ2-1; D gene: TRBD2; V gene: TRBV28; CDR3 length: 17; clone size: -; CDR3 protein: CASSFSSGGRYYNEQFF; CDR3 DNA: TGTGCCAGCAGTTTCTCTAGCGGGGGGCGGTATTACAATGAGCAGTTCTTC
J gene: TRBJ2-4; D gene: TRBD2; V gene: TRBV4-2; CDR3 length: 15; clone size: -; CDR3 protein: CASSQVAGGIYIQYF; CDR3 DNA: TGTGCCAGCAGCCAAGTCGCCGGGGGGATCTACATTCAGTACTTC
J gene: TRBJ2-7; D gene: -; V gene: TRBV21-1; CDR3 length: 14; clone size: -; CDR3 protein: CASSKSGQGSEQYF; CDR3 DNA: TGTGCCAGCAGCAAGTCGGGACAGGGAAGCGAGCAGTACTTC
J gene: TRBJ1-5; D gene: -; V gene: TRBV15; CDR3 length: 15; clone size: -; CDR3 protein: CATSRELNSNQPQHF; CDR3 DNA: TGTGCCACCAGCAGAGAACTCAATAGCAATCAGCCCCAGCATTTT
J gene: TRBJ1-1; D gene: -; V gene: TRBV7-9; CDR3 length: 15; clone size: -; CDR3 protein: CASTGQPRGNTEAFF; CDR3 DNA: TGTGCCAGCACCGGACAGCCAAGGGGCAACACTGAAGCTTTCTTT